The rows below give T cell receptor beta chains drawn from one sample of a study of T cell responses to AZD1222 COVID-19 vaccine. Generated by immunoSEQ multiplex PCR, the TCRdb table keeps only in-frame clones and is missing some. The sample holds 140,000 or so clones, over 75% seen once. The sample consisted of peripheral blood, taken on day 0 of AZD1222 vaccination. These receptors all stem from an adult in good health. Both conserved end residues are part of each CDR3. The order of the fields is CDR3 protein, J gene, V gene.

CASSLGPGDGYTF TRBJ1-2 TRBV7-2
CASSVGDSKNIQYF TRBJ2-4 TRBV9
CASSQERLVSTDTQYF TRBJ2-3 TRBV3-1/TRBV3-2
CASSYRYQETQYF TRBJ2-5 TRBV6-5
CASTTPGFGNSPLHF TRBJ1-6 TRBV28
CASSWSLAGGRHEQFF TRBJ2-1 TRBV19
CATSTGNMNTEAFF TRBJ1-1 TRBV15
CAISSDRGLYGYTF TRBJ1-2 TRBV10-3
CASSSERYNEQFF TRBJ2-1 TRBV7-6
CASSGPGSRGGYGYTF TRBJ1-2 TRBV6-1
CASSGDRLVTF TRBJ1-2 TRBV5-4
CASSYSNQEGSEAFF TRBJ1-1 TRBV6-5
CSVEIIDSEAFF TRBJ1-1 TRBV29-1
CASSRTFGAYEKLFF TRBJ1-4 TRBV6-5
CASSPRTGWNTEAFF TRBJ1-1 TRBV19
CASSPLGSRLNSGNTIYF TRBJ1-3 TRBV5-1
CASSLPQGGGNEQFF TRBJ2-1 TRBV7-6
CASSRLGSGNTIYF TRBJ1-3 TRBV28
CASSSGTGDVYGYTF TRBJ1-2 TRBV7-6
CASSFTSGAYEQYF TRBJ2-7 TRBV7-9
CASSLVRQTNSPLHF TRBJ1-6 TRBV28
CAIRGDRGYGYTF TRBJ1-2 TRBV10-3
CASSQERGHGYTF TRBJ1-2 TRBV4-2
CASRDHGTGSTAQYF TRBJ2-7 TRBV6-5
CASRGRTKSYEQYF TRBJ2-7 TRBV28
CASSSQSSREQFF TRBJ2-1 TRBV7-7
CASSLGGRGYEQYF TRBJ2-7 TRBV28
CASSFPGNGYTF TRBJ1-2 TRBV12-3/TRBV12-4
CASGSPNYGYTF TRBJ1-2 TRBV6-1
CASSILGRKNTEAFF TRBJ1-1 TRBV19
CASTVGRAGTGELFF TRBJ2-2 TRBV2
CASSSPGLSSKTQYF TRBJ2-5 TRBV5-1
CATSGAGQGVQETQYF TRBJ2-5 TRBV24-1
CSAGLTYGYTF TRBJ1-2 TRBV29-1
CASSSGVGEQYF TRBJ2-7 TRBV12-3/TRBV12-4
CASSESGGLNTEAFF TRBJ1-1 TRBV6-1
CASSITGEAQPQHF TRBJ1-5 TRBV19
CASSLAPTGLSEAFF TRBJ1-1 TRBV5-1
CASSASGRLAGLGEQYF TRBJ2-7 TRBV6-1
CASSSPSDGQGDTEAFF TRBJ1-1 TRBV13
CASSRGPNYEQYF TRBJ2-7 TRBV19
CASSLYDRTEAFF TRBJ1-1 TRBV7-9
CASSRKTGPFSGNTIYF TRBJ1-3 TRBV4-1
CASGQGRPYEQYF TRBJ2-7 TRBV6-5
CASSPSGNQETQYF TRBJ2-5 TRBV9
CASSQDSYSPNGYTF TRBJ1-2 TRBV3-1/TRBV3-2
CASSLSLGARNTIYF TRBJ1-3 TRBV28
CASKWGTDMNTEAFF TRBJ1-1 TRBV27
CASSLATNTPSETQYF TRBJ2-5 TRBV7-6
CASSDRTGLEQFF TRBJ2-1 TRBV6-5
CASSFSSNEKLFF TRBJ1-4 TRBV28
CASSQPIETQYF TRBJ2-5 TRBV7-9
CASKKVGRTEAFF TRBJ1-1 TRBV2
CATSDLRGSGELFF TRBJ2-2 TRBV24-1